The 14 T cell receptor beta chains in this list originate from one sample, sequenced in a study of cytomegalovirus exposure and HLA in healthy donors. PCR primers comprised 60 Vbeta and 13 Jbeta primers. Assay used: immunoSEQ multiplex PCR; TCRdb lists only in-frame clones, some missing. This table holds around 150,000 clones, 70% to 85% found once. Sequences were obtained from PBMCs. All receptors derive from a man in his forties or fifties in good health and CMV-seronegative.

The V gene is TRBV2, the J gene TRBJ1-2; 7 bases match TRBD1. V was clipped by 4 bases and J by 2 bases; unmatched bases: 4. The length of the CDR3 is 14 residues. Germline V gene sequence: CDR1 SNHLY, CDR2 FYNNEI. The CDR3: CASSVRQGNYGYTF. DNA of the CDR3: TGTGCCAGCAGTGTAAGACAGGGAAACTATGGCTACACCTTC. The complete variable domain, with remaining parts taken from reference TRBV2 and TRBJ1-2, reads EPEVTQTPSHQVTQMGQEVILRCVPISNHLYFYWYRQILGQKVEFLVSFYNNEISEKSEIFDDQFSVERPDGSNFTLKIRSTKLEDSAMYFCASSVRQGNYGYTFGSGTRLTVV.

This clone occurred once. The V gene is TRBV6-5, the J gene TRBJ2-1, with 11 bases fitting TRBD2. Germline CDR1 and CDR2: MNHEY and SVGAGI. V shed 0 bases, J shed 9 bases, and the junction held 4 bases outside the gene matches. The CDR3 contains 15 residues. The CDR3 is CASSYSRLAGSEQFF. The CDR3 DNA is TGTGCCAGCAGTTACTCGCGACTAGCGGGATCTGAGCAGTTCTTC.

J is TRBJ2-6 and V is TRBV9, with D possibly TRBD2 on 5 matching bases. Germline CDR1 reads SGDLS; CDR2 reads YYNGEE. The CDR3 runs 18 residues. Trimming removed 3 bases from V and 0 bases from J, with 16 bases in between. The CDR3 loop is CASSGGSLRFSGANVLTF. The CDR3, as DNA: TGTGCCAGCAGCGGAGGGTCACTGCGATTCTCTGGGGCCAACGTCCTGACTTTC.

The table lists this clone with a few counts. This chain links TRBV9 with TRBJ1-1; D unclear. The germline V gene encodes CDR1 SGDLS and CDR2 YYNGEE. There are 16 residues in the CDR3. With 0 bases removed from V and 0 bases from J, the gap between germline ends came to 12 bases. The CDR3 nucleotides read TGTGCCAGCAGCGTAGGATTTAGCGGGATGAACACTGAAGCTTTCTTT. Its translation is CASSVGFSGMNTEAFF.

V gene TRBV9 combines with J gene TRBJ2-1, with a weak D call TRBD1 (5 bases). Germline-derived CDR1 and CDR2 are SGDLS and YYNGEE. Trimming pared 4 bases from V and 8 bases from J, leaving 10 bases between. CDR3 size: 12 residues. In DNA form, the CDR3 reads TGTGCCAGCAGCTCCCCAGGGCATGAGCAGTTCTTC. It encodes CASSSPGHEQFF.

The J gene is TRBJ1-4, the V gene TRBV5-1; 12 positions agree with TRBD1. V shed 9 bases and J 2 bases; nucleotides not matched to a gene: 2. The CDR3 has 14 amino acids. Germline V gene data show CDR1 as SGHRS and CDR2 as YFSETQ. CDR3 DNA: TGCGCCACCGGGACAGGGGGCACTAATGAAAAACTGTTTTTT. This encodes CATGTGGTNEKLFF.

There are a few counts of this clone. The gene calls are TRBV7-2 and TRBJ2-1; 12 positions match TRBD2. J lost 4 bases, V lost 5 bases, and 6 bases had no gene match. The CDR3 is 16 amino acids. Germline V gene data show CDR1 as SGHTA and CDR2 as FQGNSA. In nucleotides, the CDR3 is TGTGCCAGCAGCGCGTCCGGGACTAGCGGGTACAATGAGCAGTTCTTC. Protein product: CASSASGTSGYNEQFF.

This sequence joins TRBV7-2 and TRBJ2-4; TRBD2 matches at 7 bases. Germline values: CDR1 SGHTA, CDR2 FQGNSA. Unmatched junction bases numbered 9, after V lost 7 bases and J lost 0 bases. The CDR3 is 16 amino acids. CDR3 sequence: CASNLGGIRAKNIQYF. The CDR3, as DNA: TGTGCCAGCAACCTGGGGGGGATTAGAGCCAAAAACATTCAGTACTTC.

The chain has TRBV29-1 and TRBJ2-1, with D unclear. The CDR3 has 10 amino acids. Germline CDR1 is SQVTM and CDR2 is ANQGSEA. Trimming cost V 4 bases and J 10 bases, with 8 bases left between them. The DNA of the CDR3 is TGCAGCGTTGGCACTACGGAGCAGTTCTTC. Translated: CSVGTTEQFF.

Notes on this clone: Sequence at one end of the junction differs from germline and may be a read error. The chain employs TRBV7-7 and TRBJ2-2; 11 bases match TRBD2. The CDR3 length is 15 residues. Germline V CDR1 and CDR2: SSHAT, FNYEAQ (reference sequence). The DNA of the CDR3 is TGTGCTAGCAGCTTAATACTAGCGGGGGCCGGGGAGCTGTTTTTT. Translation: CASSLILAGAGELFF.

The chain links TRBV19 to TRBJ2-3; D ambiguous. Trimming left V 6 bases short and J 2 bases short, with 9 bases between. CDR1 and CDR2 (germline): LNHDA, SQIVND (reference sequence). The CDR3 runs to 13 residues. Here the CDR3 DNA reads TGTGCCAGTAGCCCCGGTTTCACAGATACGCAGTATTTT. Translated, it gives CASSPGFTDTQYF.

The chain uses TRBV14 and TRBJ2-1; no clear D gene. CDR3 length equals 13 residues. Germline assignment: CDR1 SGHDN and CDR2 FVKESK. V lost 8 bases, J lost 0 bases, and 8 bases lay in between. The CDR3 here is CASGDSSYNEQFF. The CDR3 DNA sequence: TGTGCCAGCGGAGATAGCTCCTACAATGAGCAGTTCTTC.

V usage is TRBV14 and J usage is TRBJ2-3; D not certain. V was trimmed by 0 bases and J by 3 bases, leaving 13 bases between them. Looked up from germline, CDR1 is SGHDN and CDR2 is FVKESK. The CDR3 covers 16 residues. As DNA, the CDR3 is TGTGCCAGCAGCCAAGATATACACGGCAGGACAGATACGCAGTATTTT. As protein: CASSQDIHGRTDTQYF. Variable domain in full (rest from reference TRBV14 and TRBJ2-3): EAGVTQFPSHSVIEKGQTVTLRCDPISGHDNLYWYRRVMGKEIKFLLHFVKESKQDESGMPNNRFLAERTGGTYSTLKVQPAELEDSGVYFCASSQDIHGRTDTQYFGPGTRLTVL.

The chain combines TRBV7-2 with TRBJ1-5; 8 nucleotides line up with TRBD1. J lost 5 bases, V lost 3 bases, and 6 bases had no gene match. The CDR3 has 15 amino acids. Germline V CDR1 and CDR2: SGHTA, FQGNSA. CDR3 loop: CASSLRTGRDQPQHF. The CDR3 DNA reads as TGTGCCAGCAGCTTGCGGACAGGGCGGGATCAGCCCCAGCATTTT.